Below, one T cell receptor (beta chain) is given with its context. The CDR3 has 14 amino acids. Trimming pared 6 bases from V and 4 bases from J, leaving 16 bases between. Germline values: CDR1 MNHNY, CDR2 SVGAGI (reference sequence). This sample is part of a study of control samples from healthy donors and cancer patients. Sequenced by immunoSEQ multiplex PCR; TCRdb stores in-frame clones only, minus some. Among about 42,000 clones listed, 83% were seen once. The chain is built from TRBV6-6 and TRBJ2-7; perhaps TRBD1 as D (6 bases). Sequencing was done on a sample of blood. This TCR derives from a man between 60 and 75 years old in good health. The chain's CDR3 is CASSDPGQKYEQYF. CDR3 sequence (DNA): TGTGCCAGCAGCGACCCGGGACAAAAATACGAGCAGTACTTC.